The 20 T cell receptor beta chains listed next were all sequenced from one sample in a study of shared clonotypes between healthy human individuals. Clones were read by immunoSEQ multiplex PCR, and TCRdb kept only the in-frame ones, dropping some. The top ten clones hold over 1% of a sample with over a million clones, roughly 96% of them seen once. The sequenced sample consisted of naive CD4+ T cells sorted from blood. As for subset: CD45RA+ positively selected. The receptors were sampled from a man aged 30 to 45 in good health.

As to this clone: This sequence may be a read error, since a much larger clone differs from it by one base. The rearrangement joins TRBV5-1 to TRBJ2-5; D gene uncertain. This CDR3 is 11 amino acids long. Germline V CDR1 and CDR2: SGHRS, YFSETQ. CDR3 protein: CASGLGETQYF. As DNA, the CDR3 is TGCGCCAGCGGCTTGGGAGAGACCCAGTACTTC.

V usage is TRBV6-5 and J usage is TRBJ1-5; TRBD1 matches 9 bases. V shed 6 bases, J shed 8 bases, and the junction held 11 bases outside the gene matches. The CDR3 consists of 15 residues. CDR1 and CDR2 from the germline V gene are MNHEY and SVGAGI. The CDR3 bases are TGTGCCAGCAGGACATACACAGGGGGCACGGAGCCCCAGCATTTT. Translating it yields CASRTYTGGTEPQHF.

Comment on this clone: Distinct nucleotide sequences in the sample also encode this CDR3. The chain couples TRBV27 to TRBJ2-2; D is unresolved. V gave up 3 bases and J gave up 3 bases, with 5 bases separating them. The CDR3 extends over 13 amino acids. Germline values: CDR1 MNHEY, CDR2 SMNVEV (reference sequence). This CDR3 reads CASSLSDTGELFF. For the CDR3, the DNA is TGTGCCAGCAGTTTGTCGGACACCGGGGAGCTGTTTTTT.

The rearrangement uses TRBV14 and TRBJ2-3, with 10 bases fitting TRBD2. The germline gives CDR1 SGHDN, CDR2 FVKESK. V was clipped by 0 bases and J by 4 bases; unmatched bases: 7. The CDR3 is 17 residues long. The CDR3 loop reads CASSQDPSGRGSDTQYF. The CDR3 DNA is TGTGCCAGCAGCCAAGATCCGAGCGGGAGGGGATCAGATACGCAGTATTTT.

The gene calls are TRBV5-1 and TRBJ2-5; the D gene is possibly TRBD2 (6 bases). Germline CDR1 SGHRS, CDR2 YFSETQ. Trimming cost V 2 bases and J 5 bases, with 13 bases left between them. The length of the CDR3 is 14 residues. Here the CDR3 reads CASSLNDLAETQYF. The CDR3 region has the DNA TGCGCCAGCAGCTTAAATGACCTAGCGGAGACCCAGTACTTC.

The DNA for the CDR3 is TGCGCCAGCAGTGTTCAGCCCGTAGGAAAACTGTTTTTT. It is translated as CASSVQPVGKLFF. The rearrangement joins TRBV10-1 to TRBJ1-4; D unclear. The germline V gene has CDR1 WNHNN and CDR2 SYGVQD (reference sequence). The CDR3 totals 13 residues. V was pared by 4 bases and J by 10 bases, with 13 bases between.

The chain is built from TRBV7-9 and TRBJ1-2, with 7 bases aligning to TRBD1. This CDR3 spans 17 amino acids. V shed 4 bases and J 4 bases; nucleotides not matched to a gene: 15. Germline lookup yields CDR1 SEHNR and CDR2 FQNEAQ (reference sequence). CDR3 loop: CASSSTGAARPSYGYTF. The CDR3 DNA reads TGTGCCAGCAGCTCCACAGGGGCCGCAAGGCCCTCCTATGGCTACACCTTC.

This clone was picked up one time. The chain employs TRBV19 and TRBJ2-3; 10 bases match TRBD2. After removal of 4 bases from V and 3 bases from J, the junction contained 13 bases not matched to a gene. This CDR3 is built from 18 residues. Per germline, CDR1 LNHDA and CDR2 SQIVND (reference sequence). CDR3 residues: CASSRSGRAVSITDTQYF. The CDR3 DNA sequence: TGTGCCAGTAGTAGGAGCGGGAGGGCCGTTTCAATAACAGATACGCAGTATTTT.

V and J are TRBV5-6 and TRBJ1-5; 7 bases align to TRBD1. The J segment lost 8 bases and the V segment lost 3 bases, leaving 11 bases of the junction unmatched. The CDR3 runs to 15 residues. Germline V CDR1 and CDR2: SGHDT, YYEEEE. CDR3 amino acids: CASSSGGIGVEPQHF. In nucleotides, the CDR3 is TGTGCCAGCAGCTCAGGGGGTATCGGGGTAGAGCCCCAGCATTTT.

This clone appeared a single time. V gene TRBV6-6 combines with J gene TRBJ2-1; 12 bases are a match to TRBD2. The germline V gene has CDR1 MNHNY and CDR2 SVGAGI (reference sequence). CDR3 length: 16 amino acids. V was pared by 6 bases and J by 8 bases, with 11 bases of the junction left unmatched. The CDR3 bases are TGTGCCAGCAGGCTGACTAGCGGGAGCCTAGAAGATGAGCAGTTCTTC. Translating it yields CASRLTSGSLEDEQFF.

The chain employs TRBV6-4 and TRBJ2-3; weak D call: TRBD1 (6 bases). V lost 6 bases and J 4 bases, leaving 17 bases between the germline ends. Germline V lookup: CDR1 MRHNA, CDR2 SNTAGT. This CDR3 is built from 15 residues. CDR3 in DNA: TGTGCCAGCAGGGCCACAGGGAGTTCATCAGATACGCAGTATTTT. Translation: CASRATGSSSDTQYF.

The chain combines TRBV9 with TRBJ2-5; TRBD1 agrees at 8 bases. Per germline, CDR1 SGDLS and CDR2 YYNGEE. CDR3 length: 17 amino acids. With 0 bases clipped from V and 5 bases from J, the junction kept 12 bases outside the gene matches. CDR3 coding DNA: TGTGCCAGCAGCGTAGCTGGTCAGGGGGCGGGTATCGAGACCCAGTACTTC. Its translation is CASSVAGQGAGIETQYF.

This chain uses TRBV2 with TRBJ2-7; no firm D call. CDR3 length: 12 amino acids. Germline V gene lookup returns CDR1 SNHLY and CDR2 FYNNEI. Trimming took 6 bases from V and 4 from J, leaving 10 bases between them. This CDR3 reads CASRAEEYEQYF. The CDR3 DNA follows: TGTGCCAGCAGGGCAGAAGAATACGAGCAGTACTTC. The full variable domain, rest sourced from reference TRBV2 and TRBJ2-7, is EPEVTQTPSHQVTQMGQEVILRCVPISNHLYFYWYRQILGQKVEFLVSFYNNEISEKSEIFDDQFSVERPDGSNFTLKIRSTKLEDSAMYFCASRAEEYEQYFGPGTRLTVT.

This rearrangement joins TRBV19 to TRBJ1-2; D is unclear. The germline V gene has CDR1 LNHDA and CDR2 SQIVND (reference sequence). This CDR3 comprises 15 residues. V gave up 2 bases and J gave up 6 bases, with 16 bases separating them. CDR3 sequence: CASSITLRTAHGYTF. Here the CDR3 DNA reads TGTGCCAGTAGTATAACTCTTAGGACGGCTCATGGCTACACCTTC.

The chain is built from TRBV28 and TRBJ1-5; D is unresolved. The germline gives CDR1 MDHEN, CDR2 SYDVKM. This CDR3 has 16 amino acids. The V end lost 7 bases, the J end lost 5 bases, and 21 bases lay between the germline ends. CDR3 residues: CASNPRLGQVDQPQHF. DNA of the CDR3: TGTGCCAGCAATCCCCGATTGGGCCAGGTTGATCAGCCCCAGCATTTT.

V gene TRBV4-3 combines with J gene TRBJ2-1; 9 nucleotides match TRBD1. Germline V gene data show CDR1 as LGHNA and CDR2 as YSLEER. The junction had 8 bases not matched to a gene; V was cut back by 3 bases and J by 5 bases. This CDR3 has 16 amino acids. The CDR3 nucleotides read TGCGCCAGCAGCCAGGCGACCGGGACAGGGCACAATGAGCAGTTCTTC. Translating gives CASSQATGTGHNEQFF.

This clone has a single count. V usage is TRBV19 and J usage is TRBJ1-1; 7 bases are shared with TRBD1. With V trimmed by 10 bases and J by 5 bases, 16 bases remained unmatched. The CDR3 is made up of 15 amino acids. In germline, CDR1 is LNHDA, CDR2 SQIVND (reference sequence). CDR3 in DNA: TGTGCCATATATTGGGAAACAGGGGCTGGAACTGAAGCTTTCTTT. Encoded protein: CAIYWETGAGTEAFF.

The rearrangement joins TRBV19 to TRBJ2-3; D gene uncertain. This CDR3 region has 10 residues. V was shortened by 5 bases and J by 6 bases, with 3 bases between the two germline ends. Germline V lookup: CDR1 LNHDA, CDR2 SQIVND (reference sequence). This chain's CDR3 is CASSADTQYF. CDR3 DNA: TGTGCCAGTAGTGCGGATACGCAGTATTTT.

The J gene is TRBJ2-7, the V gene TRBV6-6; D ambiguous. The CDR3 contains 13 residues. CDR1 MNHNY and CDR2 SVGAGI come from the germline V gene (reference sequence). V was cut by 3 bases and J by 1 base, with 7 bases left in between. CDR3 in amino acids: CASSYLQSYEQYF. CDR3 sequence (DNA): TGTGCCAGCAGTTATCTCCAGTCCTACGAGCAGTACTTC.

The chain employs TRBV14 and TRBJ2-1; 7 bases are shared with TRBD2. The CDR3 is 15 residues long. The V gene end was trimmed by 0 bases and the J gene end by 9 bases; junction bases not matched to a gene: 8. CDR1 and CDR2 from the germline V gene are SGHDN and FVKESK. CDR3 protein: CASSQELGGIGEQFF. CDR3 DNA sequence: TGTGCCAGCAGCCAAGAATTGGGGGGGATTGGTGAGCAGTTCTTC. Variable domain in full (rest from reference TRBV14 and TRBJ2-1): EAGVTQFPSHSVIEKGQTVTLRCDPISGHDNLYWYRRVMGKEIKFLLHFVKESKQDESGMPNNRFLAERTGGTYSTLKVQPAELEDSGVYFCASSQELGGIGEQFFGPGTRLTVL.